This T cell receptor (beta chain) was sequenced in a study of T cells expressing NK-cell markers (dated by TCRdb to about 2020). Looking at the study overall: Roughly 8 donors provided sorted CD3+CD56+NKG2C+, CD3+CD56+NKG2C- and CD3+CD56-NKG2C+ T-cell subsets, whose TCR beta-chain repertoires were profiled. The eight sequenced donors were randomly selected healthy volunteers, three men and five women. Illumina HiSeq 2000/2500, MiSeq or NextSeq was used to sequence libraries as 2 x 150 bp reads. Among the eight sequenced donors, seven were HCMV-seropositive and one was HCMV-seronegative. Study-wide conclusions, independent of this receptor: Whether the expanded NKG2C-expressing T cell clones were specific for HCMV antigens remained unclear. In more than five donors, the dominant CD3+CD56+NKG2C+ clonotypes ranked among the top 10 CD8+ clonotypes, making up about 1.0-7.5% of CD8+ T cells. Those dominant clonotypes were again the most abundant among CD3+CD56-NKG2C+ cells in several donors, at about 25-65%.

To determine HCMV serostatus, a commercial ELISA kit was used to detect HCMV-specific IgG in serum. Peripheral blood mononuclear cells were isolated from blood by Ficoll density gradient centrifugation. Reads for this sample came from an Illumina HiSeq 2000. The TCR beta cDNA libraries were made using 5'RACE template switching, a step that added both a universal primer site and unique molecular identifiers. cDNA synthesis was primed from the TCR beta constant segment, followed by two successive PCR amplification steps. The source study handled its data this way. MIGEC was used to demultiplex reads and group the reads by UMI, and MiTCR was used to assemble and quantify clonotypes. To exclude erroneous sequences, any TCR cDNA sequence not supported by at least two reads was discarded. Downstream repertoire analysis used the tcR package, and clonotypes were matched across fractions by CDR3 nucleotide sequence plus V segment. VDJmatch was used to annotate antigen specificity against VDJdb, with one amino acid substitution in CDR3 permitted. Following reprocessing of the reads by TCRdb, the data hold one row per CDR3 protein sequence and no DNA is available. These V and J calls derive from TCRdb rather than the authors' analysis. This sample's clone table shows about 370,000 distinct CDR3 sequences. Together, the top ten hold approximately 11% of the sample.

Remarks on this clonotype: This receptor's antigen is unknown.

The receptor comes from a woman aged 50 to 65 in good health. Donor details come from another sample of the same person, matched by shared clones. Sequencing was performed on blood T cells: a sorted CD56 or NKG2C T cell subset, CD4+ or CD8+ T cells, or bulk PBMC T cells (not recorded which).

The CDR3 region: CASTLTGSQETQYF. The chain employs TRBV7-8 and TRBJ2-5; lacking DNA, the TRBD1 call made by TCRdb goes unchecked. From a lookup of the germline V gene, CDR1 and CDR2 are SGHVS and FQNEAQ. There are 14 amino acids in the CDR3, from cysteine to phenylalanine inclusive. There is no recorded DNA.